The 28 T cell receptor beta chains below come from one sample, sequenced in a study of blood T cell repertoires in COVID-19 (dated by TCRdb to 2020 to 2021). Library prep was done by the immunoSEQ multiplex PCR assay. Not all clones reach the TCRdb copy of this immuneACCESS table, which keeps in-frame sequences only. Checked studies attribute under half of the gap to unresolved V genes and leave the rest unexplained. A total of over 250,000 clones appear in this sample, over 75% of them only once. Of the sample, roughly 15% falls within the top ten clones. Sequencing was performed on peripheral blood. The receptor set was obtained from a human donor in a cohort sampled during active COVID-19.

This chain joins TRBV3-1 (or the pseudogene TRBV3-2) and TRBJ2-3; D unclear. With 1 base removed from V and 9 bases from J, the gap between germline ends came to 8 bases. Germline V gene lookup returns CDR1 LGHDT and CDR2 YNNKEL (reference sequence). The CDR3 runs 12 residues. The CDR3 DNA is TGTGCCAGCAGCCAAGGAGCCCGCACGCAGTATTTT. Translated, it gives CASSQGARTQYF.

This clone has more than one count but fewer than ten. This chain connects TRBV5-1 to TRBJ2-7, with D perhaps TRBD2 (5 bases). The CDR3 is made up of 12 amino acids. Germline V gives CDR1 SGHRS, CDR2 YFSETQ. V dropped 1 base and J dropped 3 bases, with 5 bases sitting between them. The CDR3 DNA is TGCGCCAGCAGCTTGACTAGCTACGAGCAGTACTTC. This gives the protein CASSLTSYEQYF.

J is TRBJ2-3 and V is TRBV11-1; 13 bases agree with TRBD2. The CDR3 runs 15 residues. The V and J ends lost 5 bases and 2 bases, in that order; junction bases with no gene match: 1. CDR1 is SGHAT and CDR2 is FQDESV in the germline V gene (reference sequence). The CDR3, as DNA: TGTGCCAGCAGCGGACTAGCGGGAGACACAGATACGCAGTATTTT. Its protein is CASSGLAGDTDTQYF.

The genes are TRBV9 and TRBJ2-3; D is unresolved. Looked up from germline, CDR1 is SGDLS and CDR2 is YYNGEE. V gave up 4 bases and J gave up 2 bases, with 5 bases separating them. The CDR3 length is 12 residues. The CDR3 coding sequence is TGTGCCAGCAGCCCCTACACAGATACGCAGTATTTT. This translates into CASSPYTDTQYF.

The rearrangement links TRBV18 to TRBJ1-5; TRBD1 might be the D (6 bases). Per germline, CDR1 KGHSH and CDR2 LQKENI. Trimming shortened V by 2 bases and J by 4 bases, and 9 bases separated the two germline ends. This CDR3 spans 14 amino acids. The CDR3 protein is CASSPLDSNQPQHF. The CDR3 bases are TGTGCCAGCTCACCATTGGACAGTAATCAGCCCCAGCATTTT.

The V and J genes are TRBV4-1 and TRBJ2-3; tentative D call: TRBD1 (6 bases). Trimming stripped 5 bases from V and 5 bases from J, with 20 bases between. The CDR3 extends over 16 amino acids. The germline V gene encodes CDR1 MGHRA and CDR2 YSYEKL. The CDR3 DNA is TGCGCCAGCAGCGGCGAGGGGGAGACGCTGGGAGATACGCAGTATTTT. Its protein is CASSGEGETLGDTQYF.

This rearrangement joins TRBV6-5 to TRBJ1-4, with 7 bases fitting TRBD1. The ends lost 5 bases at V and 4 bases at J; junction bases unmatched: 7. Germline V gene sequence: CDR1 MNHEY, CDR2 SVGAGI. This CDR3 contains 15 residues. DNA for the CDR3: TGTGCCAGCAGTCGAAACAGGGGATTTAATGAAAAACTGTTTTTT. Translation: CASSRNRGFNEKLFF.

A note on this clone: Other DNA sequences from this sample encode an identical CDR3 as well. J is TRBJ2-7 and V is TRBV18; the D is unclear. The CDR3 is 12 amino acids. Germline CDR1 reads KGHSH; CDR2 reads LQKENI. With 3 bases removed from V and 6 bases from J, the gap between germline ends came to 9 bases. The chain's CDR3 is CASSPSRGEQYF. The CDR3, as DNA: TGTGCCAGCTCACCGTCTAGAGGCGAGCAGTACTTC.

The rearrangement joins TRBV24-1 to TRBJ2-5; a possible D gene is TRBD1 (5 bases). The CDR3 length is 14 residues. The V and J ends lost 1 base and 3 bases respectively, with 8 bases between them. Per the germline V gene, CDR1 is KGHDR and CDR2 is SFDVKD. CDR3 bases: TGTGCCACCAGTGATTTCGACAGAAAAGAGACCCAGTACTTC. This encodes CATSDFDRKETQYF.

The chain recombines TRBV30 with TRBJ2-7, with D possibly matching TRBD2 (5 bases). CDR1 and CDR2 from the germline V gene are GTSNPN and SVGIG (reference sequence). This CDR3 comprises 15 residues. Between the trimmed V and J ends, which lost 3 bases and 6 bases, there was a span of 21 bases. For the CDR3, the DNA is TGTGCCTGGAGGGATTCCGGGATCATCAGAGGCGAGCAGTACTTC. Translated, it gives CAWRDSGIIRGEQYF.

The genes are TRBV4-1 and TRBJ1-5; D gene uncertain. CDR3 size: 13 residues. The V end lost 0 bases, the J end lost 6 bases, and 6 bases lay between the germline ends. CDR1 and CDR2 from the germline V gene are MGHRA and YSYEKL. The CDR3, as DNA: TGCGCCAGCAGCCAAGATCCGTCTCAGCCCCAGCATTTT. Its translation is CASSQDPSQPQHF.

V and J are TRBV6-2 or TRBV6-3 and TRBJ1-6; no reliable D call. V shed 2 bases and J shed 7 bases, with 15 bases lying between them. Germline values: CDR1 MNHEY, CDR2 SVGEGT. CDR3 length: 16 amino acids. Here the CDR3 DNA reads TGTGCCAGCAGTTACGGAGGAATCCGATCGAATTCACCCCTCCACTTT. Translation gives CASSYGGIRSNSPLHF.

This clone was detected a few times. J is TRBJ1-2 and V is TRBV7-9, with TRBD1 matching over 7 bases. V was pared by 3 bases and J by 1 base, with 5 bases of the junction left unmatched. The CDR3 is 15 amino acids. Germline-derived CDR1 and CDR2 are SEHNR and FQNEAQ (reference sequence). CDR3 coding DNA: TGTGCCAGCAGCTTCCGGACAGGTTTTAACTATGGCTACACCTTC. Translation gives CASSFRTGFNYGYTF.

V and J are TRBV7-9 and TRBJ2-5, with 10 bases fitting TRBD2. The CDR3 length is 16 residues. V gave up 3 bases and J gave up 5 bases; unmatched junction bases: 9. Germline-derived CDR1 and CDR2 are SEHNR and FQNEAQ (reference sequence). The CDR3 bases are TGTGCCAGCAGCTTCGGGCTAGCGGGAGTAGGGGAGACCCAGTACTTC. It yields the protein CASSFGLAGVGETQYF. Filled out from reference TRBV7-9 and TRBJ2-5, the complete variable domain reads DTGVSQNPRHKITKRGQNVTFRCDPISEHNRLYWYRQTLGQGPEFLTYFQNEAQLEKSRLLSDRFSAERPKGSFSTLEIQRTEQGDSAMYLCASSFGLAGVGETQYFGPGTRLLVL.

The V call is TRBV2, the J call TRBJ1-1; TRBD1 agrees at 7 bases. The CDR3 consists of 13 residues. V gave up 7 bases and J gave up 1 base; unmatched junction bases: 3. Germline V CDR1 and CDR2: SNHLY, FYNNEI. The CDR3 loop reads CASMRDRNTEAFF. As DNA, the CDR3 is TGTGCCAGCATGAGGGACAGGAACACTGAAGCTTTCTTT.

The V and J genes are TRBV6-2 or TRBV6-3 and TRBJ2-1, with TRBD2 matching over 10 bases. There are 17 residues in the CDR3. CDR1 is MNHEY and CDR2 is SVGEGT in the germline V gene. The V segment lost 6 bases and the J segment 6 bases; nucleotides outside the gene matches: 14. DNA for the CDR3: TGTGCCAGCAGACCTATGATAGGGACTAGCGTTTTCAATGAGCAGTTCTTC. It specifies CASRPMIGTSVFNEQFF.

The V gene is TRBV5-4, the J gene TRBJ2-1, with 10 bases matching TRBD2. Per germline, CDR1 SGHNT and CDR2 YYREEE (reference sequence). With 0 bases clipped from V and 8 bases from J, the junction kept 5 bases outside the gene matches. There are 15 residues in the CDR3. CDR3 coding DNA: TGTGCCAGCAGCTTGGCCCTAGCGGGAGTGGATGAGCAGTTCTTC. This codes for CASSLALAGVDEQFF.

J is TRBJ1-4 and V is TRBV5-6; the D gene is possibly TRBD1 (6 bases). The CDR3 consists of 14 residues. Germline values: CDR1 SGHDT, CDR2 YYEEEE. Between the trimmed V and J ends, which lost 4 bases and 5 bases, there was a span of 12 bases. The DNA for the CDR3 is TGTGCCAGCAGCCCCTATGACAGGAATGAAAAACTGTTTTTT. It codes for CASSPYDRNEKLFF. Combining the CDR3 with reference TRBV5-6 and TRBJ1-4 gives the whole variable domain DAGVTQSPTHLIKTRGQQVTLRCSPKSGHDTVSWYQQALGQGPQFIFQYYEEEERQRGNFPDRFSGHQFPNYSSELNVNALLLGDSALYLCASSPYDRNEKLFFGSGTQLSVL.

This clone was detected only once. The chain employs TRBV21-1 and TRBJ1-2; TRBD1 was called by the table and not checked on the DNA. TRBV21-1 is an annotated pseudogene. The CDR3 runs to 14 residues. The CDR3 sequence: CASPQVRGVLGYTF. CDR3 DNA: TGTGCCAGCCCCCAGGTCAGGGGGGTACTTGGCTACACCTTC.

V gene TRBV5-1 combines with J gene TRBJ2-1; the D gene is possibly TRBD2 (6 bases). Trimming took 1 base from V and 14 from J, leaving 40 bases between them. In germline, CDR1 is SGHRS, CDR2 YFSETQ. There are 21 residues in the CDR3. The CDR3 sequence is CASSLFSARDTGAGRDGIKFF. In DNA form, the CDR3 reads TGCGCCAGCAGCTTGTTCTCCGCTCGTGACACCGGGGCGGGACGGGACGGAATTAAGTTCTTC.

The genes are TRBV11-2 and TRBJ2-2; D perhaps matches TRBD2 (6 bases). With 3 bases removed from V and 6 bases from J, the gap between germline ends came to 11 bases. Germline V gives CDR1 SGHAT, CDR2 FQNNGV. This CDR3 has 14 residues. CDR3 region: CASSFGGLSGELFF. For the CDR3, the DNA is TGTGCCAGCAGCTTCGGGGGTCTCTCCGGGGAGCTGTTTTTT.

The chain has TRBV19 and TRBJ2-6; 11 bases match TRBD1. The CDR3 totals 18 residues. Per the germline V gene, CDR1 is LNHDA and CDR2 is SQIVND (reference sequence). Trimming took 7 bases from V and 3 from J; bases not matched to a gene: 11. The CDR3 region is CASTWTGGRVRGANVLTF. The CDR3 region has the DNA TGTGCCAGTACCTGGACAGGGGGCCGGGTACGTGGGGCCAACGTCCTGACTTTC. Full variable domain (rest looked up from reference TRBV19 and TRBJ2-6): DGGITQSPKYLFRKEGQNVTLSCEQNLNHDAMYWYRQDPGQGLRLIYYSQIVNDFQKGDIAEGYSVSREKKESFPLTVTSAQKNPTAFYLCASTWTGGRVRGANVLTFGAGSRLTVL.

The chain is built from TRBV27 and TRBJ2-3; possibly TRBD2 for D (6 bases). Germline lookup yields CDR1 MNHEY and CDR2 SMNVEV (reference sequence). The CDR3 consists of 17 residues. Trimming took off 2 bases at V and 4 bases at J, with 19 bases between the two ends. As DNA, the CDR3 is TGTGCCAGCAGTTTAGCTGCTAGGGGACTCGGTGCAGATACGCAGTATTTT. Translation gives CASSLAARGLGADTQYF.

The chain carries TRBV4-1 and TRBJ2-7, with TRBD1 identical over 11 bases. V lost 1 base, J lost 4 bases, and 6 bases stayed unmatched. The CDR3 runs to 16 residues. CDR1 and CDR2 from the germline V gene are MGHRA and YSYEKL. This CDR3 is CASSQVMGQGVYEQYF. Written as DNA, the CDR3 is TGCGCCAGCAGCCAAGTGATGGGACAGGGGGTGTACGAGCAGTACTTC.

This clone has a single count. The chain employs TRBV11-2 and TRBJ2-2; perhaps TRBD1 as D (7 bases). V was shortened by 7 bases and J by 5 bases, with 17 bases between the two germline ends. CDR1 and CDR2 (germline): SGHAT, FQNNGV. This CDR3 has 15 amino acids. CDR3 DNA: TGTGCCAGCAACCCCGGGGCGGGACAGACCGGGGAGCTGTTTTTT. Its protein product is CASNPGAGQTGELFF.

This chain connects TRBV7-9 to TRBJ1-6; the D gene is possibly TRBD1 (6 bases). The CDR3 has 14 residues. Trimming took 4 bases from V and 9 from J, leaving 13 bases between them. CDR1 is SEHNR and CDR2 is FQNEAQ in the germline V gene (reference sequence). CDR3 nucleotide sequence: TGTGCCAGCAGCTCTCAGGGGACGTCTTCACCCCTCCACTTT. Protein: CASSSQGTSSPLHF. The variable domain in full, with the rest retrieved from reference TRBV7-9 and TRBJ1-6, is DTGVSQNPRHKITKRGQNVTFRCDPISEHNRLYWYRQTLGQGPEFLTYFQNEAQLEKSRLLSDRFSAERPKGSFSTLEIQRTEQGDSAMYLCASSSQGTSSPLHFGNGTRLTVT.

J is TRBJ2-7 and V is TRBV3-1 (or the pseudogene TRBV3-2), with D possibly TRBD1 on 5 matching bases. This CDR3 has 14 amino acids. The V and J ends lost 2 bases and 4 bases respectively, with 12 bases between them. CDR1 is LGHDT and CDR2 is YNNKEL in the germline V gene (reference sequence). The CDR3 spells CASSQQGLEYEQYF. CDR3 sequence (DNA): TGTGCCAGCAGCCAACAGGGTCTTGAGTACGAGCAGTACTTC.

The rearrangement links TRBV11-2 to TRBJ2-5; 9 bases line up with TRBD2. This CDR3 spans 16 amino acids. CDR1 SGHAT and CDR2 FQNNGV come from the germline V gene. V lost 1 base, J lost 7 bases, and 10 bases stayed unmatched. The CDR3 sequence is CASSLALAGGFGTQYF. In nucleotides, the CDR3 is TGTGCCAGCAGCTTAGCACTAGCGGGCGGATTCGGGACCCAGTACTTC.